Included here is one T cell receptor beta chain sequence, with context. Per the germline V gene, CDR1 is SGHAT and CDR2 is FQDESV (reference sequence). This CDR3 region has 16 residues. V was pared by 4 bases and J by 4 bases, with 20 bases between. How the authors handled the data: Estimation of nucleated cell counts relied on the amplification of reference gene primers. Clones were read by immunoSEQ multiplex PCR, and TCRdb kept only the in-frame ones, dropping some. The V and J calls and the clone size are those of that table, but D and trimming were determined from the DNA. The repertoire consists of 190,000 or so clones, with about 86% occurring once and the leading ten covering around 0.88%. These data originate in a study of blood T cell repertoires in COVID-19. Turning to the study itself: The United States, Italy and Spain supplied acute and convalescent COVID-19 samples. In each case, the material was cDNA or gDNA derived from T cells, B-cell-depleted T cells, or PBMCs.

The J gene is TRBJ2-7, the V gene TRBV11-1; possible D gene TRBD1, 6 bases. The sequenced material came from peripheral blood. The clonotype was recovered from a woman between 18 and 29 years old who had recovered from COVID-19. The CDR3 reads CASSSPSHGTSYEQYV. As DNA, the CDR3 is TGTGCCAGCAGCTCCCCCTCCCACGGGACATCATACGAGCAGTACGTC.